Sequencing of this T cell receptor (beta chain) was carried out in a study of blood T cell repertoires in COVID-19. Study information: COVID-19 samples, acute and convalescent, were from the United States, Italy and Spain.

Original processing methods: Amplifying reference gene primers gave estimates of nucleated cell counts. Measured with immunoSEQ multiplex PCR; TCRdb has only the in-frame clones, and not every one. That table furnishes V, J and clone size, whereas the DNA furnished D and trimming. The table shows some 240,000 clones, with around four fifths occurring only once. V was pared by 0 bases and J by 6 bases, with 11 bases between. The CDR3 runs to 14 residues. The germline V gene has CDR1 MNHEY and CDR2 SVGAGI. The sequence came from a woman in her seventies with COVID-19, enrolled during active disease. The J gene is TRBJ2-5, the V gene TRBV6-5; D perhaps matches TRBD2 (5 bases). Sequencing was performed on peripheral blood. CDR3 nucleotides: TGTGCCAGCAGTTACTCGATAACTAGGAAGACCCAGTACTTC. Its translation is CASSYSITRKTQYF.